A single sample gave rise to the 21 T cell receptor beta chains below, sequenced in a study of blood T cell repertoires in COVID-19. Data came from immunoSEQ multiplex PCR; TCRdb stores just in-frame clones and leaves some out. Counted here are around 300,000 clones, roughly 90% occurring once; the ten biggest clones make up 0.94%. Sequencing was carried out using peripheral blood. These receptors came from a woman in her forties who had recovered from COVID-19.

V gene TRBV19 combines with J gene TRBJ1-5; TRBD1 aligns across 9 bases. The germline CDR1 and CDR2 sequences are LNHDA and SQIVND (reference sequence). J lost 2 bases, V lost 4 bases, and 6 bases had no gene match. This CDR3 region has 16 residues. The CDR3 DNA follows: TGTGCCAGTAGTACCAAGACAGGGGGTGGCAATCAGCCCCAGCATTTT. Its translation is CASSTKTGGGNQPQHF.

The DNA of the CDR3 is TGTGCCATCAGTCTCCAGGGCCATTATGGCTACACCTTC. Translation gives CAISLQGHYGYTF. V is TRBV10-3 and J is TRBJ1-2, with a weak D call TRBD1 (5 bases). Germline V gives CDR1 ENHRY, CDR2 SYGVKD. V shed 5 bases and J shed 5 bases, with 12 bases lying between them. CDR3 size: 13 residues.

This sequence joins TRBV19 and TRBJ1-4, with D possibly TRBD1 on 5 matching bases. This CDR3 has 14 residues. V dropped 6 bases and J dropped 0 bases, with 8 bases sitting between them. Germline lookup yields CDR1 LNHDA and CDR2 SQIVND (reference sequence). This chain's CDR3 is CASRLTATNEKLFF. In DNA form, the CDR3 reads TGTGCCAGTAGATTGACAGCAACTAATGAAAAACTGTTTTTT. Full variable domain (outside the CDR3, taken from reference TRBV19 and TRBJ1-4): DGGITQSPKYLFRKEGQNVTLSCEQNLNHDAMYWYRQDPGQGLRLIYYSQIVNDFQKGDIAEGYSVSREKKESFPLTVTSAQKNPTAFYLCASRLTATNEKLFFGSGTQLSVL.

V gene TRBV29-1 combines with J gene TRBJ2-5, with TRBD1 as a possible D gene (6 bases). Germline V gene sequence: CDR1 SQVTM, CDR2 ANQGSEA. Trimming cost V 7 bases and J 5 bases, with 20 bases left between them. The CDR3 contains 14 residues. The CDR3 spells CSGNRADLMETQYF. The CDR3 DNA sequence: TGCAGCGGGAACAGGGCGGACCTTATGGAGACCCAGTACTTC.

The rearrangement uses TRBV19 and TRBJ1-1; TRBD1 aligns across 7 bases. Germline CDR1 LNHDA, CDR2 SQIVND (reference sequence). The CDR3 sequence is 15 residues long. Trimming at V came to 2 bases and at J to 5 bases, leaving 8 bases not matched to a gene. CDR3 sequence (DNA): TGTGCCAGTAGTATACGGCGACAGGGTCGGACTGAAGCTTTCTTT. Its translation: CASSIRRQGRTEAFF.

This clone was recorded a few times. The chain has TRBV19 and TRBJ2-7, with 8 bases fitting TRBD2. V was pared by 5 bases and J by 7 bases, with 13 bases of the junction left unmatched. CDR1 and CDR2 (germline): LNHDA, SQIVND (reference sequence). This CDR3 spans 15 amino acids. CDR3 loop: CASSPRTAGAGEQYF. DNA for the CDR3: TGTGCCAGTAGTCCGCGGACAGCGGGAGCTGGGGAGCAGTACTTC.

The gene calls are TRBV2 and TRBJ2-3; TRBD2 agrees at 8 bases. Germline assignment: CDR1 SNHLY and CDR2 FYNNEI. This CDR3 is 15 amino acids long. With V trimmed by 5 bases and J by 2 bases, 6 bases remained unmatched. This CDR3 reads CASSRSGDLTDTQYF. CDR3 DNA sequence: TGTGCCAGCAGTCGTAGCGGGGACCTCACAGATACGCAGTATTTT. The whole variable domain, remainder taken from reference TRBV2 and TRBJ2-3, is EPEVTQTPSHQVTQMGQEVILRCVPISNHLYFYWYRQILGQKVEFLVSFYNNEISEKSEIFDDQFSVERPDGSNFTLKIRSTKLEDSAMYFCASSRSGDLTDTQYFGPGTRLTVL.

The chain uses TRBV5-1 and TRBJ2-1; the match to TRBD1 covers 10 bases. This CDR3 contains 21 residues. V gave up 2 bases and J gave up 0 bases; unmatched junction bases: 17. Germline CDR1 and CDR2: SGHRS and YFSETQ. The CDR3 sequence is CASSFSSGTGASLSSYNEQFF. In DNA, the CDR3 is TGCGCCAGCAGCTTTTCATCCGGGACAGGGGCCTCCTTAAGCTCCTACAATGAGCAGTTCTTC.

The chain employs TRBV3-1 (or the pseudogene TRBV3-2) and TRBJ2-4; D unresolved. This CDR3 has 17 amino acids. Germline V gene data show CDR1 as LGHDT and CDR2 as YNNKEL (reference sequence). V lost 0 bases and J lost 0, with 12 bases in between. DNA of the CDR3: TGTGCCAGCAGCCAAGAAGCCGGCGGCTTAGCCAAAAACATTCAGTACTTC. Translating it yields CASSQEAGGLAKNIQYF.

The V gene is TRBV7-9, the J gene TRBJ2-7; D is perhaps TRBD1 (6 bases). V shed 1 base and J shed 1 base, with 11 bases lying between them. The CDR3 extends over 15 amino acids. From germline, CDR1 is SEHNR and CDR2 FQNEAQ (reference sequence). In nucleotides, the CDR3 is TGTGCCAGCAGCTTAGAAGAGACAGGTTCCTACGAGCAGTACTTC. Its protein is CASSLEETGSYEQYF.

This clone was seen only a few times. V is TRBV30 and J is TRBJ1-2; TRBD1 agrees at 7 bases. The CDR3 consists of 11 residues. Germline V gene sequence: CDR1 GTSNPN, CDR2 SVGIG (reference sequence). The V segment lost 0 bases and the J segment 14 bases; nucleotides outside the gene matches: 6. CDR3 DNA sequence: TGTGCCTGGAGTGTGTTCGGACAGGCAACCTTC. It yields the protein CAWSVFGQATF.

The rearrangement uses TRBV6-4 and TRBJ1-6; 8 bases fit TRBD1. The V gene's germline CDR1 is MRHNA and CDR2 SNTAGT. Trimming took 8 bases from V and 5 from J; bases not matched to a gene: 5. CDR3 length equals 14 residues. CDR3 amino acids: CASSTGVDNSPLHF. In DNA form, the CDR3 reads TGTGCCAGCTCGACAGGGGTGGATAATTCACCCCTCCACTTT.

This sequence joins TRBV7-6 and TRBJ2-7, with TRBD2 matching 8 bases. Trimming took 5 bases from V and 2 from J; bases not matched to a gene: 11. The germline CDR1 and CDR2 sequences are SGHVS and FNYEAQ. This CDR3 spans 16 amino acids. The CDR3 region has the DNA TGTGCCAGCAGCCCTAGTGGGGGACTAGGGCCCTACGAGCAGTACTTC. It translates to CASSPSGGLGPYEQYF.

This chain connects TRBV2 to TRBJ2-5; tentative D call: TRBD2 (6 bases). Germline V CDR1 and CDR2: SNHLY, FYNNEI. The CDR3 extends over 15 amino acids. The V end lost 1 base, the J end lost 4 bases, and 13 bases lay between the germline ends. CDR3 bases: TGTGCCAGCAGTGAAGGGGCGGGGTATAGAGAGACCCAGTACTTC. Protein product: CASSEGAGYRETQYF.

This clone was recorded only once. The chain is built from TRBV7-3 and TRBJ2-5; D ambiguous. Germline CDR1 SGHTA, CDR2 FQGTGA. Trimming pared 5 bases from V and 1 base from J, leaving 11 bases between. The CDR3 extends over 14 amino acids. CDR3 DNA: TGTGCCAGCAGCCCCTCAGGTCTCCAAGAGACCCAGTACTTC. This encodes CASSPSGLQETQYF.

The CDR3 sequence: CSVELAGFYEQYF. The CDR3 nucleotides are TGCAGCGTTGAACTAGCGGGGTTCTACGAGCAGTACTTC. The V call is TRBV29-1, the J call TRBJ2-7; 9 bases align to TRBD2. This CDR3 has 13 amino acids. Per the germline V gene, CDR1 is SQVTM and CDR2 is ANQGSEA. Germline trimming cut 2 bases from V and 3 bases from J; bases unmatched to any gene: 2.

The gene calls are TRBV2 and TRBJ2-3; tentatively, D is TRBD2 (5 bases). There are 14 residues in the CDR3. The germline CDR1 and CDR2 sequences are SNHLY and FYNNEI. Trimming left V 5 bases short and J 4 bases short, with 13 bases between. The CDR3 DNA reads TGTGCCAGCAGTTTACTAGGGCCACCAGATACGCAGTATTTT. Protein: CASSLLGPPDTQYF. Based on the CDR3 plus reference TRBV2 and TRBJ2-3, the full variable domain is EPEVTQTPSHQVTQMGQEVILRCVPISNHLYFYWYRQILGQKVEFLVSFYNNEISEKSEIFDDQFSVERPDGSNFTLKIRSTKLEDSAMYFCASSLLGPPDTQYFGPGTRLTVL.

The genes are TRBV6-5 and TRBJ1-1; 10 nucleotides line up with TRBD1. V lost 5 bases, J lost 5 bases, and 5 bases stayed unmatched. The CDR3 is 14 residues long. The germline gives CDR1 MNHEY, CDR2 SVGAGI. The CDR3 DNA reads as TGTGCCAGCAGTCAGGACAGGGGGAGAACTGAAGCTTTCTTT. It specifies CASSQDRGRTEAFF.

This chain uses TRBV24-1 with TRBJ2-7, with TRBD2 identical over 8 bases. Unmatched junction bases numbered 8, after V lost 6 bases and J lost 5 bases. The germline V gene has CDR1 KGHDR and CDR2 SFDVKD. This CDR3 region has 14 residues. The CDR3 sequence: CATSPSGPPNEQYF. CDR3 coding DNA: TGTGCCACCAGTCCTAGCGGGCCTCCCAACGAGCAGTACTTC.

The J gene is TRBJ1-5, the V gene TRBV24-1; D is undetermined. Germline CDR1 is KGHDR and CDR2 is SFDVKD. V dropped 5 bases and J dropped 4 bases, with 5 bases sitting between them. This CDR3 spans 12 amino acids. The CDR3 protein is CATSAQNQPQHF. The CDR3 DNA reads TGTGCCACCAGTGCCCAGAATCAGCCCCAGCATTTT.

The chain's CDR3 is CASSGGTYEQYF. CDR3 in DNA: TGTGCCAGCAGTGGAGGGACCTACGAGCAGTACTTC. The chain recombines TRBV28 with TRBJ2-7; tentatively, D is TRBD2 (6 bases). The length of the CDR3 is 12 residues. Trimming cost V 5 bases and J 2 bases, with 7 bases left between them. CDR1 and CDR2 (germline): MDHEN, SYDVKM.